This T cell receptor beta chain appears in the sequencing data of a study of T-cell reconstitution after alpha-beta-depleted transplantation in children. At least ten counts were recorded for this clonotype. Antigen: not known. Using unique molecular identifiers, the investigators prepared the TCRbeta library. TCRdb reanalysed the PCR reads using MiXCR and keeps one entry per CDR3 protein. The sample lists approximately 31,000 distinct CDR3 sequences, 6.4% occurring once. The CDR3 is made up of 12 amino acids. Per the germline V gene, CDR1 is MDHEN and CDR2 is SYDVKM. V lost 5 bases and J lost 6, with 11 bases in between. Findings and caveats of the study: Several hundred expanded graft clones reportedly supplied alpha-beta T cells about two months after transplant. Some patients showed high day-60 TCRbeta diversity, which derived from surviving recipient T cells and thymic progenitors.

This sequence was found in a child younger than two who had a stem cell transplant for acute myeloid leukemia, so the T cells may come from the graft donor. The chain has TRBV28 and TRBJ2-7; D is undetermined. The sample was peripheral blood, taken 60 days after TCRalphabeta/CD19-depleted stem cell transplant. CDR3 coding DNA: TGTGCCAGCAGTCCCTTTTCGCGCGAGCAGTACTTC. Protein: CASSPFSREQYF.